One sample yielded the 10 T cell receptor beta chains listed below, sequenced in a study of cytomegalovirus exposure and HLA in healthy donors. PCR involved 60 Vbeta and 13 Jbeta primers. Measured with immunoSEQ multiplex PCR; TCRdb has only the in-frame clones, and not every one. The sample records approximately 95,000 clones, 81% being singletons. The sample taken for sequencing was PBMCs. The receptor set was obtained from a woman aged 70 to 79 in good health and CMV-seropositive.

This clone was seen a few times. This chain joins TRBV10-1 and TRBJ2-7, with TRBD2 matching 11 bases. V lost 5 bases and J lost 6; bases outside the gene matches: 12. CDR1 is WNHNN and CDR2 is SYGVQD in the germline V gene (reference sequence). This CDR3 region has 16 residues. CDR3 sequence: CASSCIVAGGPGEQYF. For the CDR3, the DNA is TGCGCCAGCAGTTGTATCGTAGCGGGAGGGCCTGGCGAGCAGTACTTC.

The chain recombines TRBV5-4 with TRBJ2-2, with D perhaps matching TRBD1 (8 bases). The CDR3 covers 16 residues. The V end lost 4 bases, the J end lost 5 bases, and 18 bases lay between the germline ends. Germline CDR1 is SGHNT and CDR2 is YYREEE (reference sequence). CDR3: CASSHQGARETGELFF. Here the CDR3 DNA reads TGTGCCAGCAGCCATCAGGGGGCGCGGGAGACCGGGGAGCTGTTTTTT.

This chain uses TRBV7-2 with TRBJ1-2, with 12 bases aligning to TRBD1. The CDR3 is 15 residues long. Trimming removed 7 bases from V and 2 bases from J; junction bases left unmatched: 5. Germline-derived CDR1 and CDR2 are SGHTA and FQGNSA. This CDR3 is CASTAGTGGNYGYTF. DNA for the CDR3: TGTGCCAGCACCGCCGGGACAGGGGGCAACTATGGCTACACCTTC.

This chain joins TRBV12-5 and TRBJ2-3, with D perhaps TRBD1 (6 bases). CDR1 is LGHNT and CDR2 is FRNRAP in the germline V gene. V dropped 9 bases and J dropped 0 bases, with 13 bases sitting between them. The CDR3 is made up of 14 amino acids. The CDR3 DNA is TGTGCTAGCTCCCGGGACATAAGCACAGATACGCAGTATTTT. Translation: CASSRDISTDTQYF.

The chain recombines TRBV12-5 with TRBJ2-3, with TRBD2 matching 11 bases. Unmatched junction bases numbered 11, after V lost 2 bases and J lost 4 bases. The CDR3 has 18 amino acids. CDR1 and CDR2 from the germline V gene are LGHNT and FRNRAP. In DNA form, the CDR3 reads TGTGCTAGTGGTTTGCAGGGGGCCGTACTAGCGGGAGCAGATACGCAGTATTTT. Translating it yields CASGLQGAVLAGADTQYF. The entire variable domain, with the rest obtained from reference TRBV12-5 and TRBJ2-3, is as follows: DARVTQTPRHKVTEMGQEVTMRCQPILGHNTVFWYRQTMMQGLELLAYFRNRAPLDDSGMPKDRFSAEMPDATLATLKIQPSEPRDSAVYFCASGLQGAVLAGADTQYFGPGTRLTVL.

The sample holds a few counts of this clone. This rearrangement joins TRBV6-4 to TRBJ2-7; 9 bases are a match to TRBD2. The CDR3 is 15 residues long. Germline V gene lookup returns CDR1 MRHNA and CDR2 SNTAGT. V gave up 0 bases and J gave up 2 bases; unmatched junction bases: 2. CDR3 residues: CASSDSAGGTYEQYF. The CDR3 coding sequence is TGTGCCAGCAGTGACTCAGCGGGAGGCACCTACGAGCAGTACTTC.

This chain links TRBV28 with TRBJ2-1; TRBD1 agrees at 7 bases. Germline assignment: CDR1 MDHEN and CDR2 SYDVKM. The CDR3 is 17 residues long. The ends lost 3 bases at V and 5 bases at J; junction bases unmatched: 13. DNA of the CDR3: TGTGCCAGCAGTTTCCGGGACAGAGAAACCCTTAACAATGAGCAGTTCTTC. Its translation is CASSFRDRETLNNEQFF.

The CDR3: CASSTFTDTQYF. CDR3 bases: TGTGCCAGCAGCACTTTTACAGATACGCAGTATTTT. V and J are TRBV7-2 and TRBJ2-3; D is ambiguous. CDR3 length: 12 residues. Germline V gene data show CDR1 as SGHTA and CDR2 as FQGNSA. The V and J ends lost 5 bases and 3 bases respectively, with 6 bases between them.

The chain employs TRBV4-3 and TRBJ1-2, with 8 bases fitting TRBD1. There are 16 residues in the CDR3. Per the germline V gene, CDR1 is LGHNA and CDR2 is YSLEER. The trim removed 0 bases at V and 5 bases at J, leaving 8 bases unmatched. The CDR3 nucleotides are TGCGCCAGCAGCCAAGATTGGCAGGGGGCGTCGTATGGCTACACCTTC. Amino acid sequence: CASSQDWQGASYGYTF.

The rearrangement uses TRBV9 and TRBJ2-5; TRBD2 might be the D (5 bases). Between the trimmed V and J ends, which lost 0 bases and 4 bases, there was a span of 10 bases. This CDR3 comprises 14 residues. Germline V CDR1 and CDR2: SGDLS, YYNGEE. CDR3 region: CASSVAIEGETQYF. The CDR3 nucleotides are TGTGCCAGCAGCGTAGCTATAGAGGGAGAGACCCAGTACTTC.